This section outlines one TCR beta chain sequence together with its context. Time point meaning: after dendritic cell vaccination, including at tumor progression/relapse. These data belong to a study of glioma-infiltrating T cells after dendritic cell vaccination. Sequenced by immunoSEQ multiplex PCR; TCRdb stores in-frame clones only, minus some. The data contain roughly 88,000 clones, approximately 75% of them seen just once; the ten biggest clones take up 2.1%. The J segment lost 1 base and the V segment lost 5 bases, leaving 7 bases of the junction unmatched. The CDR3 has 16 amino acids. Germline loops: CDR1 SGHVS, CDR2 FNYEAQ.

The sample in question was blood, obtained after dendritic cell vaccination. This clonotype was sampled from a human donor with glioblastoma. The chain couples TRBV7-6 to TRBJ2-3; TRBD1 agrees at 9 bases. The CDR3 nucleotides read TGTGCCAGCAGCGGCGGACAGGGGAAAGGCACAGATACGCAGTATTTT. This codes for CASSGGQGKGTDTQYF. The full variable domain, completed using reference TRBV7-6 and TRBJ2-3, is GAGVSQSPRYKVTKRGQDVALRCDPISGHVSLYWYRQALGQGPEFLTYFNYEAQQDKSGLPNDRFSAERPEGSISTLTIQRTEQRDSAMYRCASSGGQGKGTDTQYFGPGTRLTVL.